This passage covers 3 T cell receptor beta chains from one sample sequenced in a study of T cell responses to AZD1222 COVID-19 vaccine. Generated by immunoSEQ multiplex PCR, the TCRdb table keeps only in-frame clones and is missing some. The sample holds about 120,000 clones, roughly nine tenths seen once. The sequences come from peripheral blood, collected on day 0 of AZD1222 vaccination. The source is an adult in good health.

The chain combines TRBV19 with TRBJ2-1; maybe TRBD2 (6 bases). Trimming removed 8 bases from V and 2 bases from J, with 13 bases in between. Germline V gene lookup returns CDR1 LNHDA and CDR2 SQIVND (reference sequence). This CDR3 comprises 14 residues. The CDR3 spells CASHGGVPYNEQFF. The CDR3 DNA sequence: TGTGCCAGTCACGGCGGGGTGCCCTACAATGAGCAGTTCTTC. Drawing the rest from reference TRBV19 and TRBJ2-1, the complete variable domain is DGGITQSPKYLFRKEGQNVTLSCEQNLNHDAMYWYRQDPGQGLRLIYYSQIVNDFQKGDIAEGYSVSREKKESFPLTVTSAQKNPTAFYLCASHGGVPYNEQFFGPGTRLTVL.

The chain recombines TRBV5-6 with TRBJ2-3; no firm D call. The CDR3 covers 13 residues. Germline loops: CDR1 SGHDT, CDR2 YYEEEE. V lost 0 bases and J 4 bases, leaving 6 bases between the germline ends. CDR3 in amino acids: CASSLGWADTQYF. The CDR3, as DNA: TGTGCCAGCAGCTTGGGGTGGGCAGATACGCAGTATTTT.

The chain uses TRBV11-2 and TRBJ1-1, with unresolved D. The CDR3 has 16 residues. The germline V and J ends were trimmed by 2 bases and 0 bases, with 13 bases remaining between them. Germline V gene data show CDR1 as SGHAT and CDR2 as FQNNGV. Here the CDR3 DNA reads TGTGCCAGCAGCTTATCTGCAGGCCTAATGAACACTGAAGCTTTCTTT. Encoded protein: CASSLSAGLMNTEAFF.